This is a list of T cell receptor beta chains from one sample in a study of graft-versus-host responses after intestinal transplantation. Their recognized antigens are unknown. Generated by immunoSEQ multiplex PCR, the TCRdb table keeps only in-frame clones and is missing some. Altogether 96,000 or so clones are present, roughly 92% being singletons, with the ten largest covering around 0.17%. The source was unstimulated CD4+ T cells sorted from spleen or lymph node cells, collected before intestinal transplant. These receptors all stem from a human donor who received an intestinal transplant. CDR3s include the opening cysteine and the closing phenylalanine or tryptophan. D genes are given only for firm matches. Size is omitted from some rows. Given values are once, few, many or a class for expanded clones.

>-|-|TRBV4-2|TRBJ2-3
TGTGCCAGCAGCCAAGATAAGGGGACAGATACGCAGTATTTT
CASSQDKGTDTQYF
>-|-|TRBV7-8|TRBJ2-3
TGTGCCAGCAGCTTATTTTCAGCGACTCGCACAGATACGCAGTATTTT
CASSLFSATRTDTQYF
>TRBD1|-|TRBV2|TRBJ1-4
TGTGCCAGCAGTAAACAGGGGCCAACTAATGAAAAACTGTTTTTT
CASSKQGPTNEKLFF
>TRBD1|-|TRBV27|TRBJ1-2
TGTGCCAGCAGTCAATTGACAGGGGGCGCCGGCTATGGCTACACCTTC
CASSQLTGGAGYGYTF
>TRBD2|-|TRBV30|TRBJ2-3
TGTGCCTGTCGACGGACCGGGACTAGCCTAGATACGCAGTATTTT
CACRRTGTSLDTQYF
>-|-|TRBV29-1|TRBJ1-2
TGCAGCGTTGGCGATTACTCCTATGGCTACACCTTC
CSVGDYSYGYTF
>TRBD1|-|TRBV27|TRBJ2-7
TGTGCCAGCAGGACAGGGAGAGGGGGCTACGAGCAGTACTTC
CASRTGRGGYEQYF
>TRBD1|-|TRBV7-9|TRBJ2-5
TGTGCCAGCAGTCATGGACAGGGAGAGACCCAGTACTTC
CASSHGQGETQYF
>-|-|TRBV2|TRBJ2-5
TGTGCCAGCAGTCGGCGAGGGATCCAAGAGACCCAGTACTTC
CASSRRGIQETQYF
>TRBD1|-|TRBV6-1|TRBJ1-4
TGTGCCAGCAGTGAAGACAGGGGTCATGAAAAACTGTTTTTT
CASSEDRGHEKLFF
>-|-|TRBV5-6|TRBJ1-3
TGTGCCAGCAGCCCCTCCTTGGGGGCCGGAAACACCATATATTTT
CASSPSLGAGNTIYF
>-|-|TRBV7-8|TRBJ2-7
TGTGCCAGCAGCCCCAGAGGAGGGACCGAGCAGTACTTC
CASSPRGGTEQYF
>-|-|TRBV28|TRBJ1-2
TGTGCCACCTGGTGGGGCAGGGCCTATGGCTACACCTTC
CATWWGRAYGYTF
>-|-|TRBV7-2|TRBJ1-1
TGTGCCAGCAGACTCACGGGGGTCAGAAGTCTAGCTGAAGCTTTCTTT
CASRLTGVRSLAEAFF
>TRBD1|once|TRBV6-1|TRBJ1-2
TGTGCCAGCAGTGAAACAGGGGGCTTACAAACCAACTATGGCTACACCTTC
CASSETGGLQTNYGYTF
>-|-|TRBV19|TRBJ1-2
TGTGCCAGTCGTGGGGGGTTGACCTATGGCTACACCTTC
CASRGGLTYGYTF
>TRBD1|-|TRBV7-2|TRBJ1-6
TGTGCCAGCAGCCCGCGACAGGGGGCCGTGTCCTATAATTCACCCCTCCACTTT
CASSPRQGAVSYNSPLHF
>-|-|TRBV5-4|TRBJ2-7
TGTGCCAGCAGCTTGTTTGACCGGGACTTCACCTACGAGCAGTACTTC
CASSLFDRDFTYEQYF
>-|-|TRBV2|TRBJ2-3
TGTGCCAGCAGAATGGTAGAAACAGATACGCAGTATTTT
CASRMVETDTQYF
>TRBD1|-|TRBV19|TRBJ1-1
TGTGCCAGTAGTTTGCGAGGACAGGGGGGCACTGAAGCTTTCTTT
CASSLRGQGGTEAFF
>TRBD2|-|TRBV7-2|TRBJ2-1
TGTGCCAGCAGCTTATACACTAGCGGGGGCTACAATGAGCAGTTCTTC
CASSLYTSGGYNEQFF
>-|-|TRBV5-1|TRBJ2-3
TGCGCCAGCAGTCTGGGACTTCACTTCGATACGCAGTATTTT
CASSLGLHFDTQYF
>-|-|TRBV5-1|TRBJ2-7
TGCGCCAGCAGCCGGGGGGCCCCCCCCTACGAGCAGTACTTC
CASSRGAPPYEQYF
>TRBD1|-|TRBV10-1|TRBJ2-1
TGCGCCAGCAGTGACCGGGACAGGGGGCGAAATGAGCAGTTCTTC
CASSDRDRGRNEQFF
>TRBD2|-|TRBV7-2|TRBJ2-7
TGTGCCAGCAGCTTAGTAGGGACTAACTACGAGCAGTACTTC
CASSLVGTNYEQYF
>-|few|TRBV5-5|TRBJ1-2
TGTGCCAGCAGCTTGTACAGGGATTCTAACTATGGCTACACCTTC
CASSLYRDSNYGYTF
>TRBD1|-|TRBV5-1|TRBJ1-3
TGCGCCAGCAGCTGGGGACAGGGCGGAAACACCATATATTTT
CASSWGQGGNTIYF
>-|-|TRBV6-5|TRBJ1-6
TGTGCCAGCAGTTACTCCGGGAGCTCCTATAATTCACCCCTCCACTTT
CASSYSGSSYNSPLHF
>TRBD1|-|TRBV6-6|TRBJ2-7
TGTGCCAGCAGTTATTGGGACAGGTCCTACGAGCAGTACTTC
CASSYWDRSYEQYF
>-|-|TRBV5-1|TRBJ2-7
TGCGCCAGCAGCTCGACGGGTCTAGAATCGTACTTC
CASSSTGLESYF
>-|-|TRBV25-1|TRBJ2-7
TGTGCCAGCAGTGAGGTGGGTTCAGGGCGATCCTACGAGCAGTACTTC
CASSEVGSGRSYEQYF
>TRBD2|-|TRBV4-3|TRBJ2-3
TGCGCCAGCAGCCAAGATCAGAGGGGATCCAGCGGGGGGCGACATACGCAGTATTTT
CASSQDQRGSSGGRHTQYF
>TRBD1|once|TRBV5-1|TRBJ2-1
TGCGCCAGCAGCTTTGACAGGGTGTCCTACAATGAGCAGTTCTTC
CASSFDRVSYNEQFF
>-|-|TRBV30|TRBJ1-2
TGTGCCTGGATCACAGGAGAGTATGGCTACACCTTC
CAWITGEYGYTF
>-|-|TRBV19|TRBJ1-2
TGTGCCAGTAGCAACGGGGTCATGAACGGCTACACCTTC
CASSNGVMNGYTF
>-|-|TRBV21-1|TRBJ2-7
TGTGCCAGCAGGCCTAGGGGAGGGGTAGGGACCTACGAGCAGTACTTC
CASRPRGGVGTYEQYF
>-|once|TRBV4-1|TRBJ1-1
TGCGCCAGCAGCCAAGGACAGCGGGGTCGAATCAATAAAGGAGCTTTCTTT
CASSQGQRGRINKGAFF
>-|once|TRBV7-8|TRBJ2-6
TGTGCCAGCAGTGACACCGGTGTCTTGGCCAACGTCCTGACTTTC
CASSDTGVLANVLTF
>-|-|TRBV2|TRBJ1-2
TGTGCCAGCGACGGGGTTAACTATGGCTACACCTTC
CASDGVNYGYTF
>TRBD1|-|TRBV2|TRBJ1-4
TGTGCCAGCAGTTCGACAGGGGCCGGTGAAAAACTGTTTTTT
CASSSTGAGEKLFF
>-|-|TRBV11-1|TRBJ1-1
TGTGCCAGCAGCTTAGTGGGGAGCATGAACACTGAAGCTTTCTTT
CASSLVGSMNTEAFF
>-|-|TRBV6-1|TRBJ1-2
TGTGCCAGCACCTCTGGGTCGACCGGGGGCTATGGCTACACCTTC
CASTSGSTGGYGYTF
>-|-|TRBV15|TRBJ1-3
TGTGCCACCAGCCCCCGGCAGGACAGCGTACTCTCTGGAAACACCATATATTTT
CATSPRQDSVLSGNTIYF
>TRBD1|-|TRBV11-2|TRBJ1-2
TGTGCCAGCAGCTTCGGACAGGATAACTATGGCTACACCTTC
CASSFGQDNYGYTF
>-|-|TRBV10-3|TRBJ2-7
TGTGCCATCCAGGGAACTGGCGAGCAGTACTTC
CAIQGTGEQYF